This TCR beta chain was sequenced during a study of shared clonotypes between healthy human individuals. Over several immunoSEQ plates, each subset's genomic DNA was distributed in even portions. This table comes from immunoSEQ multiplex PCR, and its TCRdb copy is limited to in-frame clones, with some not included. There are about 1.1 million clones in the sample; 77% occur only once, and 0.89% lies in the top ten. General study findings and limits: Non-shared clonotypes had lower generation probabilities than clonotypes shared by all four sorted-subset donors.

All of the donors resided in Nashville, Tennessee, and each was a Caucasian adult. Splitting the CD4+ cells yielded a CD45RA+ naive subset and a CD45RA-negative memory subset. Germline V lookup: CDR1 MNHEY, CDR2 SVGAGI. This CDR3 is built from 15 residues. On this clone itself: Its specificity is not known. Relative to the germline gene, one junction end is altered; a read error may explain this.

This sequence was found in a man aged 18-30 years in good health. Some clones in this sample may be carry-over from other donors' samples. V and J are TRBV6-5 and TRBJ2-5; a possible D gene is TRBD1 (6 bases). The J call may not be correct, given that the DNA end is closer to TRBJ2-7. Source material: memory CD4+ T cells from PBMCs. Indicated subset: CD45RA-negative fraction. CDR3 in amino acids: CASTYVQGPTYEQYF. CDR3 DNA: TGTGCCAGCACTTACGTACAGGGCCCAACCTACGAGCAGTACTTC.